This T cell receptor beta chain stems from a study of vaccination and CD4 T cells after COVID-19. CDR1 MNHEY and CDR2 SVGAGI come from the germline V gene. The CDR3 extends over 15 amino acids. V shed 1 base and J 5 bases; nucleotides not matched to a gene: 5. Sample treatment: roughly ten-day PBMC culture with coronavirus spike peptide pools or control peptides (ViraFEST assay). Approximately 1.8 million PBMCs per well were cultured with 10 IU/ml IL-2 and 8.5 to 10 ug/ml peptide pools. In the case of this clonotype: The antigen is not known.

The assay that was used to sequence DNA from cultured CD4+ T cells was the Oncomine TCR Beta short-read assay. Genomic DNA was isolated from CD4+ T cells that had been cultured. Each CDR3 protein gets one entry after TCRdb re-called the PCR reads with MiXCR. This table holds 15,000 or so distinct CDR3 sequences, about three fifths found once. The TCR sequence derives from a human donor who had recovered from COVID-19. Sequenced: CD4+ T cells from blood, cultured in vitro. The V and J genes are TRBV6-5 and TRBJ2-5; TRBD2 matches at 9 bases. CDR3 protein: CASSYLRGGGETQYF. CDR3 in DNA: TGTGCCAGCAGTTACTTGCGGGGGGGCGGGGAGACCCAGTACTTC.